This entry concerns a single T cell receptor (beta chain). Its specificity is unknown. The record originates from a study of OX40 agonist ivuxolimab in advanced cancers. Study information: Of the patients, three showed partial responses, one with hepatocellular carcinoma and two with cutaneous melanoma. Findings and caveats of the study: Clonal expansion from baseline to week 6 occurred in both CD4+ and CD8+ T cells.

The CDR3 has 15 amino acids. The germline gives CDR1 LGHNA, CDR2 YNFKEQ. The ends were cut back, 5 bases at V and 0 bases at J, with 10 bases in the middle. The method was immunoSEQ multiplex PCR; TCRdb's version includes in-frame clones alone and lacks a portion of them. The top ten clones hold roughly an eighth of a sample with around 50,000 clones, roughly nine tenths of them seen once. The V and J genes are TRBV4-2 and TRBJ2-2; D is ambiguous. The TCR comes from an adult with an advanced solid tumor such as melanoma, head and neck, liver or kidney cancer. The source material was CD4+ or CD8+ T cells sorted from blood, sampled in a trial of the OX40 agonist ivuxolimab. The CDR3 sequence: CASSLSLANTGELFF. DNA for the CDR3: TGTGCCAGCAGCTTGAGTCTAGCGAACACCGGGGAGCTGTTTTTT.